This T cell receptor beta chain was sequenced in a study of shared clonotypes between healthy human individuals. Donors had no recently reported acute infections or vaccinations and were HIV-negative. Here immunoSEQ multiplex PCR was the method, and the copy in TCRdb shows in-frame clones only, minus some. The table shows about 1.1 million clones, with around 77% occurring only once. Germline trimming cut 5 bases from V and 7 bases from J; bases unmatched to any gene: 2. CDR1 SGHAT and CDR2 FQDESV come from the germline V gene (reference sequence). This CDR3 has 13 amino acids. The sample comprised memory CD4+ T cells from PBMCs. Subset reported: CD45RA-negative fraction. This clonotype was obtained from a man between 18 and 35 years old in good health. Some clones in this sample may be carry-over from other donors' samples. The chain couples TRBV11-1 to TRBJ1-4, with 9 bases identical to TRBD1. The CDR3 DNA sequence: TGTGCCAGCAGCCCGGGACAGGGTGAAAAACTGTTTTTT. This translates into CASSPGQGEKLFF.